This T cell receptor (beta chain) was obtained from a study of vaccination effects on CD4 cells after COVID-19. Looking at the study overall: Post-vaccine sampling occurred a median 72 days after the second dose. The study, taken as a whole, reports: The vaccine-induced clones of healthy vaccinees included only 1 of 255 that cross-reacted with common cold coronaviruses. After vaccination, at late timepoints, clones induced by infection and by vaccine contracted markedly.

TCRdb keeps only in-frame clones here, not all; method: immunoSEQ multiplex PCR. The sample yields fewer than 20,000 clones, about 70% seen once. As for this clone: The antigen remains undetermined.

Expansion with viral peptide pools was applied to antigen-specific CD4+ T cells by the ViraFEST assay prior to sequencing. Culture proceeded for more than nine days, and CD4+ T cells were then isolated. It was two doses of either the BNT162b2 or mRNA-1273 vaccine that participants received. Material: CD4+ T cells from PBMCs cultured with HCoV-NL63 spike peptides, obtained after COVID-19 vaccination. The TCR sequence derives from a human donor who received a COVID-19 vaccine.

This CDR3 is CASSLAPISGNTIYF. DNA for the CDR3: TGTGCCAGCAGCTTGGCCCCGATCTCTGGAAACACCATATATTTT. The rearrangement links TRBV5-6 to TRBJ1-3; no definite D call. Germline V gives CDR1 SGHDT, CDR2 YYEEEE. The ends were cut back, 0 bases at V and 0 bases at J, with 7 bases in the middle. This CDR3 has 15 amino acids.